Each of the 27 T cell receptor beta chains below was sequenced from the same sample in a study of T cell changes during pregnancy in multiple sclerosis (dated by TCRdb to about 2019). Receptors were amplified or captured by the immunoSEQ multiplex PCR assay. TCRdb provides this immuneACCESS table in a form limited to in-frame rearrangements. Some clones are lacking; in checked studies, under half of them reflect an unresolved V gene, and why the rest are absent is not known. Across this sample there are 38,000 or so clones, with roughly 90% seen only once. The top ten clones comprise approximately 0.44% of the sample. The sequenced sample was CD4+ T cells from peripheral blood mononuclear cells, obtained in the third trimester of pregnancy. These receptors originate from a female donor with multiple sclerosis, enrolled in a pregnancy study.

The J gene is TRBJ2-7, the V gene TRBV28; 10 nucleotides align to TRBD1. V dropped 6 bases and J dropped 2; count of bases not matched to a gene: 7. The CDR3 is 15 amino acids. Germline V gene lookup returns CDR1 MDHEN and CDR2 SYDVKM. The CDR3 sequence is CASRFAGTGAYEQYF. CDR3 nucleotides: TGTGCCAGCAGATTTGCCGGGACAGGGGCCTACGAGCAGTACTTC.

The rearrangement uses TRBV10-3 and TRBJ1-1; weak D call: TRBD1 (6 bases). Germline lookup yields CDR1 ENHRY and CDR2 SYGVKD. V lost 5 bases, J lost 3 bases, and 13 bases lay in between. The CDR3 has 14 amino acids. The CDR3, as DNA: TGTGCCATCAGTCCGAGGGGGAGTGACACTGAAGCTTTCTTT. Protein sequence: CAISPRGSDTEAFF.

The chain joins TRBV6-6 to TRBJ2-5; tentatively, D is TRBD1 (6 bases). The J call is uncertain, as TRBJ2-7 better fits the DNA end. The CDR3 covers 13 residues. Germline V gives CDR1 MNHNY, CDR2 SVGAGI (reference sequence). The CDR3 spells CAVGTRGSYEQYF. CDR3 sequence (DNA): TGTGCCGTAGGGACAAGGGGGTCCTACGAGCAGTACTTC.

The V and J genes are TRBV28 and TRBJ1-1; perhaps TRBD1 as D (5 bases). The germline V gene has CDR1 MDHEN and CDR2 SYDVKM. Between the trimmed V and J ends, which lost 5 bases and 11 bases, there was a span of 27 bases. The CDR3 is 16 amino acids. The CDR3 loop reads CASSLLGHRSGVEAFF. CDR3 bases: TGTGCCAGCAGTCTGCTCGGTCACAGGAGTGGGGTAGAGGCTTTCTTT.

The chain carries TRBV6-4 and TRBJ2-3; weak D call: TRBD2 (5 bases). Germline CDR1 reads MRHNA; CDR2 reads SNTAGT. Trimming left V 3 bases short and J 4 bases short, with 14 bases between. The CDR3 length is 15 residues. The CDR3 here is CASSEVSGVADTQYF. As DNA, the CDR3 is TGTGCCAGCAGTGAAGTGTCCGGGGTCGCAGATACGCAGTATTTT.

The chain links TRBV4-3 to TRBJ2-1, with TRBD1 matching 10 bases. V was pared by 2 bases and J by 6 bases, with 4 bases of the junction left unmatched. The germline CDR1 and CDR2 sequences are LGHNA and YSLEER. The CDR3 extends over 15 amino acids. The CDR3 sequence: CASSQTWTGGNEQFF. The CDR3 coding sequence is TGCGCCAGCAGCCAAACTTGGACAGGGGGCAATGAGCAGTTCTTC.

V is TRBV7-6 and J is TRBJ2-1; a weak D match, TRBD2 (6 bases). Looked up from germline, CDR1 is SGHVS and CDR2 is FNYEAQ. Trimming pared 5 bases from V and 5 bases from J, leaving 19 bases between. This CDR3 has 16 amino acids. The CDR3 spells CASSGSGLALNNEQFF. The DNA for the CDR3 is TGTGCCAGCAGCGGTTCTGGCCTAGCGCTTAACAATGAGCAGTTCTTC.

J is TRBJ2-1 and V is TRBV6-4, with 11 positions matching TRBD2. In germline, CDR1 is MRHNA, CDR2 SNTAGT. The CDR3 sequence is 15 residues long. With V trimmed by 6 bases and J by 7 bases, 8 bases remained unmatched. This CDR3 is CASSPTSGRGNEQFF. CDR3 nucleotide sequence: TGTGCCAGCAGCCCAACTAGCGGGAGAGGGAATGAGCAGTTCTTC.

The rearrangement uses TRBV11-2 and TRBJ2-7; 7 bases fit TRBD2. The CDR3 is 16 residues long. With V trimmed by 5 bases and J by 4 bases, 14 bases remained unmatched. CDR1 is SGHAT and CDR2 is FQNNGV in the germline V gene. CDR3 sequence: CASSPRSGLKVYEQYF. The CDR3 nucleotides read TGTGCCAGCAGCCCACGATCGGGACTAAAGGTGTACGAGCAGTACTTC.

The chain carries TRBV6-6 and TRBJ2-5; 8 nucleotides match TRBD2. With 4 bases clipped from V and 4 bases from J, the junction kept 11 bases outside the gene matches. The V gene's germline CDR1 is MNHNY and CDR2 SVGAGI (reference sequence). This CDR3 comprises 16 residues. The CDR3 nucleotides are TGTGCCAGCAGTTCCCAGCGGGGGCGAGCTGGAGAGACCCAGTACTTC. As protein: CASSSQRGRAGETQYF.

The chain carries TRBV10-1 and TRBJ1-2; D is possibly TRBD1 (5 bases). Looked up from germline, CDR1 is WNHNN and CDR2 is SYGVQD (reference sequence). The CDR3 has 14 amino acids. The germline V and J ends were trimmed by 0 bases and 2 bases, with 7 bases remaining between them. In DNA, the CDR3 is TGCGCCAGCAGTGAGTCAGACAGAAACTATGGCTACACCTTC. Translated, it gives CASSESDRNYGYTF.

Notes on this clone: No DNA is shown, since the ends of the CDR3 on it are uncertain; the CDR3 is the one TCRdb lists. This same CDR3 is encoded by further DNA sequences in the sample. The chain has TRBV5-1 and TRBJ1-1. Looked up from germline, CDR1 is SGHRS and CDR2 is YFSETQ. The CDR3 length equals 13 residues, ends included. The CDR3: CASSWGRGTEAFF.

The genes are TRBV4-1 and TRBJ2-7; TRBD2 aligns across 8 bases. Germline values: CDR1 MGHRA, CDR2 YSYEKL. This CDR3 has 16 residues. The trim removed 4 bases at V and 6 bases at J, leaving 14 bases unmatched. The CDR3: CASSPRLTAGAGEQYF. CDR3 DNA sequence: TGCGCCAGCAGCCCCAGATTAACAGCGGGAGCCGGCGAGCAGTACTTC.

This rearrangement joins TRBV6-5 to TRBJ1-1; 9 nucleotides line up with TRBD1. The CDR3 runs 15 residues. Trimming cost V 0 bases and J 2 bases; bases outside gene matches: 1. The germline V gene has CDR1 MNHEY and CDR2 SVGAGI. This CDR3 reads CASSYSGQGNTEAFF. The CDR3 bases are TGTGCCAGCAGTTACTCGGGACAGGGAAACACTGAAGCTTTCTTT.

The rearrangement links TRBV30 to TRBJ2-5, with D possibly matching TRBD2 (6 bases). The CDR3 sequence is 11 residues long. The germline V and J ends were trimmed by 5 bases and 4 bases, with 8 bases remaining between them. CDR1 and CDR2 from the germline V gene are GTSNPN and SVGIG (reference sequence). Written as DNA, the CDR3 is TGTGCCTGGTCCGGGGGAGAGACCCAGTACTTC. This translates into CAWSGGETQYF.

V usage is TRBV6-6 and J usage is TRBJ2-3, with D possibly being TRBD2 (5 bases). There are 16 residues in the CDR3. V was trimmed by 0 bases and J by 4 bases, leaving 14 bases between them. Germline values: CDR1 MNHNY, CDR2 SVGAGI (reference sequence). The CDR3 DNA reads as TGTGCCAGCAGTTACTCCTCTCCCCCGGGGTCAGATACGCAGTATTTT. Protein: CASSYSSPPGSDTQYF.

V usage is TRBV23-1 and J usage is TRBJ2-5; D gene ambiguous. TRBV23-1 is an ORF, with its function uncertain. The CDR3 is made up of 14 amino acids. V was cut by 0 bases and J by 0 bases, with 5 bases left in between. DNA for the CDR3: TGCGCCAGCAGTCAATCGCGCAACCAAGAGACCCAGTACTTC. It codes for CASSQSRNQETQYF.

The genes are TRBV5-5 and TRBJ2-1; TRBD2 agrees at 7 bases. The V segment lost 3 bases and the J segment 0 bases; nucleotides outside the gene matches: 6. Germline assignment: CDR1 SGHKS and CDR2 YYEKEE (reference sequence). The CDR3 covers 16 residues. The CDR3 DNA follows: TGTGCCAGCAGCTCTCTAGCGGTCAGCTCCTACAATGAGCAGTTCTTC. Translation: CASSSLAVSSYNEQFF. Full variable domain (rest looked up from reference TRBV5-5 and TRBJ2-1): DAGVTQSPTHLIKTRGQQVTLRCSPISGHKSVSWYQQVLGQGPQFIFQYYEKEERGRGNFPDRFSARQFPNYSSELNVNALLLGDSALYLCASSSLAVSSYNEQFFGPGTRLTVL.

The chain uses TRBV6-1 and TRBJ2-1; TRBD1 might be the D (6 bases). Per germline, CDR1 MNHNS and CDR2 SASEGT. CDR3 length equals 14 residues. V lost 0 bases and J 7 bases, leaving 10 bases between the germline ends. For the CDR3, the DNA is TGTGCCAGCAGTGAAGCGGGGGCGAGAAATGAGCAGTTCTTC. Translating it yields CASSEAGARNEQFF.

The V call is TRBV7-2, the J call TRBJ2-2; 7 bases line up with TRBD2. J gave up 5 bases and V 7 bases, and 10 bases lay outside the gene matches. Per the germline V gene, CDR1 is SGHTA and CDR2 is FQGNSA. This CDR3 has 15 residues. The chain's CDR3 is CASTQGGPGTGELFF. In DNA form, the CDR3 reads TGTGCCAGCACCCAGGGAGGGCCGGGAACCGGGGAGCTGTTTTTT.

This chain connects TRBV30 to TRBJ2-7; D call uncertain. The CDR3 covers 12 residues. Germline V gene sequence: CDR1 GTSNPN, CDR2 SVGIG (reference sequence). V was trimmed by 8 bases and J by 0 bases, leaving 11 bases between them. CDR3 residues: CARNAGSYEQYF. The CDR3 coding sequence is TGTGCCCGGAACGCAGGCTCCTACGAGCAGTACTTC.

The V and J genes are TRBV25-1 and TRBJ2-7; TRBD2 matches at 7 bases. V dropped 4 bases and J dropped 9; count of bases not matched to a gene: 3. Germline V gene lookup returns CDR1 MGHDK and CDR2 SYGVNS. The CDR3 is 11 residues long. CDR3 DNA sequence: TGTGCCAGCAGTGCGGGAGGCCTGCAGTACTTC. Amino acid sequence: CASSAGGLQYF.

The chain couples TRBV5-3 to TRBJ2-2, with TRBD2 matching over 12 bases. TRBV5-3 falls under the ORF class, with uncertain function. This CDR3 contains 19 residues. V was pared by 0 bases and J by 5 bases, with 11 bases of the junction left unmatched. Here the CDR3 DNA reads TGTGCCAGAAGCTTGGCTCTAGCGGGAGGGCCATCGTGGACCGGGGAGCTGTTTTTT. Its protein product is CARSLALAGGPSWTGELFF.

This clone showed up just a few times. This sequence joins TRBV19 and TRBJ1-2; TRBD1 matches 7 bases. Germline loops: CDR1 LNHDA, CDR2 SQIVND (reference sequence). V lost 3 bases, J lost 2 bases, and 3 bases stayed unmatched. The CDR3 length is 14 residues. In DNA, the CDR3 is TGTGCCAGTAGTATCGCGACAGGGAACTATGGCTACACCTTC. Its translation is CASSIATGNYGYTF.

The chain recombines TRBV9 with TRBJ2-7; D remains ambiguous. Germline V gene data show CDR1 as SGDLS and CDR2 as YYNGEE. This CDR3 comprises 14 residues. Between the trimmed V and J ends, which lost 0 bases and 0 bases, there was a span of 7 bases. This CDR3 reads CASSVGRSSYEQYF. Here the CDR3 DNA reads TGTGCCAGCAGCGTAGGCCGGAGCTCCTACGAGCAGTACTTC.

The chain couples TRBV7-3 to TRBJ2-7; TRBD2 aligns across 10 bases. After removal of 2 bases from V and 0 bases from J, the junction contained 1 base not matched to a gene. This CDR3 has 15 residues. The germline V gene encodes CDR1 SGHTA and CDR2 FQGTGA. The chain's CDR3 is CASSLASGSSYEQYF. In nucleotides, the CDR3 is TGTGCCAGCAGCTTAGCTAGCGGGAGCTCCTACGAGCAGTACTTC.

The V and J genes are TRBV30 and TRBJ1-1; D gene ambiguous. The CDR3 is 14 amino acids. CDR1 is GTSNPN and CDR2 is SVGIG in the germline V gene (reference sequence). V shed 3 bases and J shed 10 bases, with 21 bases lying between them. The CDR3 loop is CAWSNDVSGGLAFF. CDR3 bases: TGTGCCTGGAGCAACGATGTATCGGGAGGTCTAGCTTTCTTT.